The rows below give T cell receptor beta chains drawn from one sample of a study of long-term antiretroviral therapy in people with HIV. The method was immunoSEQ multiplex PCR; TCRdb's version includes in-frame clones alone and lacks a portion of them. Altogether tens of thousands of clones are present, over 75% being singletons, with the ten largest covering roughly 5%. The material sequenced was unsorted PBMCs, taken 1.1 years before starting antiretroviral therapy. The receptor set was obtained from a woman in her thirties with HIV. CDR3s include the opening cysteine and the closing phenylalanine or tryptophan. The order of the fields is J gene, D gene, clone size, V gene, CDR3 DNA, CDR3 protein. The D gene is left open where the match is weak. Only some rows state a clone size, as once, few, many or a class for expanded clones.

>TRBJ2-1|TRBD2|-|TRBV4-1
TGCGCCAGTGCCGTGGGACTAGCGGGGGGGAATTCCTACAATGAGCAGTTCTTC
CASAVGLAGGNSYNEQFF
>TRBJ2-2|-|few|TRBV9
TGTGCCAGCAGCGTGTCGGGCCTCAGAGGTACCGGGGAGCTGTTTTTT
CASSVSGLRGTGELFF
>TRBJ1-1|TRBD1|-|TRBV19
TGTGCCAGTAGTCCAACAGGGGGACAGACTGAAGCTTTCTTT
CASSPTGGQTEAFF
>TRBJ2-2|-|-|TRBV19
TGTGCCAGTAGTACCATCGGAGTCGGGGAGCTGTTTTTT
CASSTIGVGELFF
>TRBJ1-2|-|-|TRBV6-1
TGTGCCAGCAGTGAAGGGGGTAACCTCTTTGGCTACACCTTC
CASSEGGNLFGYTF
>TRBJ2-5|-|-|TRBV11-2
TGTGCCAGCAGCTCGAGTAGCGGATTTCTTCAAGAGACCCAGTACTTC
CASSSSSGFLQETQYF
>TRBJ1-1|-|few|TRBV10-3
TGTGCCATCAGTCTCGGGCAGGGAAGGACTGAAGCTTTCTTT
CAISLGQGRTEAFF
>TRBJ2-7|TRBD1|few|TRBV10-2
TGCGCCAGCAGCAGAAGACAGGGGAGCTCCTACGAGCAGTACTTC
CASSRRQGSSYEQYF
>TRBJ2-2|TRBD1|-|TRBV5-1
TGCGCCAGCAGCGGGCCGGGACAGGGGGCGAACACCGGGGAGCTGTTTTTT
CASSGPGQGANTGELFF
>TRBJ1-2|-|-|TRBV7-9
TGTGCCAGCAGCTTAGTCCCGGCGTATGGCTACACCTTC
CASSLVPAYGYTF
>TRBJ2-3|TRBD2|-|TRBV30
TGTGCCTGGACCCCTAGCGGGGGTTTCTCAAGGGATACGCAGTATTTT
CAWTPSGGFSRDTQYF
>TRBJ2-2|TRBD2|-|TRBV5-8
TGTGCCAGCAGCCCCCGGGACTACAGGTCCGGGGAGCTGTTTTTT
CASSPRDYRSGELFF
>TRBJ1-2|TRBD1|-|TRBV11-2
TGTGCCAGCAGCCCCACGGACAGGGGGCGCTTAGGCTATGGCTACACCTTC
CASSPTDRGRLGYGYTF
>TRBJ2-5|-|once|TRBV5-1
TGCGCCAGCAGCTTGCTTGGTAAAGAGACCCAGTACTTC
CASSLLGKETQYF
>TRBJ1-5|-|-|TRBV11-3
TGTGCCAGCAGCTTACCCGACAGCTCTTGGGGATATAGCAATCAGCCCCAGCATTTT
CASSLPDSSWGYSNQPQHF
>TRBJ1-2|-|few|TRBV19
TGTGCCTCCCAAACATCCCCCCGAGACTACACCTTC
CASQTSPRDYTF
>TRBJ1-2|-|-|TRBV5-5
TGTGCCAGCAGCTTGACTCAGGACGGAACCTATGGCTACACCTTC
CASSLTQDGTYGYTF
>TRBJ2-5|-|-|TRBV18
TGTGCCAGCTCACCCAACAGCCAAGAGACCCAGTACTTC
CASSPNSQETQYF
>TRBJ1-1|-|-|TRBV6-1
TGTGCCAGCAGTTATATGGCTGAAGCTTTCTTT
CASSYMAEAFF
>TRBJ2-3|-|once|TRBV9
TGTGCCAGCAGCGTAGAGGGGCCAGATACGCAGTATTTT
CASSVEGPDTQYF
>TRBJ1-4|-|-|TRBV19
TGTGCCAGTAGTATGTTGGACAGCAATGAAAAACTGTTTTTT
CASSMLDSNEKLFF
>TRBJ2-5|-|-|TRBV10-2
TGCGCATGTCAGTGGCAAGCCCAAGAGACCCAGTACTTC
CACQWQAQETQYF
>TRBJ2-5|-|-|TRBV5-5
TGTGCCAGCAGCTTGGATGTCATCTTGGAGACCCAGTACTTC
CASSLDVILETQYF
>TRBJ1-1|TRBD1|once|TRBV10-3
TGTGCCATCAACAGGGGGGGGGAGACTGAAGCTTTCTTT
CAINRGGETEAFF
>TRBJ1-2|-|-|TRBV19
TGTGCCAGTAGTCGGTCCGGGGATTACTATGGCTACACCTTC
CASSRSGDYYGYTF
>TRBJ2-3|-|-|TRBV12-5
TGTGCTAGTGGCCGTAACTACGGGGTCCAATCCACGGATACGCAGTATTTT
CASGRNYGVQSTDTQYF
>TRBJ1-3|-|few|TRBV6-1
TGTGCCAGCAGCGCCAGCAGCCAGGGAAGAAACACCATATATTTT
CASSASSQGRNTIYF
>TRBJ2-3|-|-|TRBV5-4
TGTGCCAGCAGCACGGGAATCCGAAGCACAGATACGCAGTATTTT
CASSTGIRSTDTQYF
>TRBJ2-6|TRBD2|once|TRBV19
TGTGCCAGTTCGGGGAGGGGTACTGGGGCCAACGTCCTGACTTTC
CASSGRGTGANVLTF
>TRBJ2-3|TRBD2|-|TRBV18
TGTGCCAGCTCACTAGGGACTACCGCCGCAGATACGCAGTATTTT
CASSLGTTAADTQYF
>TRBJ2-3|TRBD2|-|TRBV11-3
TGTGCCAGCAGCTTAAACAGCGGGGGCACAGATACGCAGTATTTT
CASSLNSGGTDTQYF
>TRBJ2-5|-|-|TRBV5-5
TGTGCCAGCAGCTTGGTTCTGGAGACCCAGTACTTC
CASSLVLETQYF
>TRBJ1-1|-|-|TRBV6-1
TGTGCCAGCAGTCCTTGGGCGGACACTGAAGCTTTCTTT
CASSPWADTEAFF
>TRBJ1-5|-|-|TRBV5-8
TGTGCCAGCAGCTTGGAGGGGAATAATCAGCCCCAGCATTTT
CASSLEGNNQPQHF
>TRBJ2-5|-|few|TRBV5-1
TGCGCCAGCAGCTTGGCCGGTTCAGGGAACGGAGAGACCCAGTACTTC
CASSLAGSGNGETQYF
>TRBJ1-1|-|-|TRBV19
TGTGCCAGTAGTATACTCACCTGGCCCATGAACACTGAAGCTTTCTTT
CASSILTWPMNTEAFF
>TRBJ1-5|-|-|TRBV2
TGTGCCAGCAGTGAAGACAGGACTAATCAGCCCCAGCATTTT
CASSEDRTNQPQHF
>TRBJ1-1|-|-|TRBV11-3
TGTGCCAGCAGCTTACGAGGGAAGAACACTGAAGCTTTCTTT
CASSLRGKNTEAFF
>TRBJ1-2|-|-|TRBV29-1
TGCAGCGTGGACAACGACCGGTTGGGCTACACCTTC
CSVDNDRLGYTF
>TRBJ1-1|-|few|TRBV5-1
TGCGCCAGCAGCCCTGCCGACAGTTTCTACACTGAAGCTTTCTTT
CASSPADSFYTEAFF
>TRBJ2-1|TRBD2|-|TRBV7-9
TGTGCCAGCAGCCCCCGGGGGGGGTCCTACAATGAGCAGTTCTTC
CASSPRGGSYNEQFF
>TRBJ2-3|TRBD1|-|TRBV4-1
TGCGCCAGCAGCCAAGGATGGACAGGGACAGTGGCAGATACGCAGTATTTT
CASSQGWTGTVADTQYF
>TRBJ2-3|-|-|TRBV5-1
TGCGCCAGCAGACGCCGGGACATTTTCACAGATACGCAGTATTTT
CASRRRDIFTDTQYF
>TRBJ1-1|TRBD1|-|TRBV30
TGTGCCTCCACACAGGGGGGATACACTGAAGCTTTCTTT
CASTQGGYTEAFF
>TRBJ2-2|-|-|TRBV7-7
TGTGCCAGCAGCCCGAACACCCCCGCGAACACCGGGGAGCTGTTTTTT
CASSPNTPANTGELFF
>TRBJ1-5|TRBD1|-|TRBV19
TGTGCCAGTTCAAAGGACAGGGGCTATCAGCCCCAGCATTTT
CASSKDRGYQPQHF
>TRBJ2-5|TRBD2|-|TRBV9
TGTGCCAGCAGCGGAAACCAATACCTAGCGGGGGTTGAGACCCAGTACTTC
CASSGNQYLAGVETQYF
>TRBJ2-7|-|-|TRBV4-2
TGTGCCAGCAGCCAGCAACGTCTGGGCTCCTACGAGCAGTACTTC
CASSQQRLGSYEQYF
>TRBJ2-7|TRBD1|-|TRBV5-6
TGTGCCAGCAGTCCTCGCAGGGGACAGCGTAGCAATGAGCAGTACTTC
CASSPRRGQRSNEQYF
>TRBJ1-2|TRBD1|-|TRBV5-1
TGCGCCAGCAGCTTGTTGGAGGGGGCGGGTGGCTACACCTTC
CASSLLEGAGGYTF